These 18 T cell receptor beta chains were sequenced from one sample in a study of blood T cells in healthy people across ages. Sample-barcoded 5' priming and a J-beta primer mix drove a second PCR of about 7 to 12 cycles. TCRdb recomputed calls from the 5' RACE reads with MiXCR, one row per CDR3 protein. The sample carries approximately 800,000 distinct CDR3 sequences, 55% to 75% recorded once. Source material: blood. These TCRs come from a man aged 25-40 years in good health.

This clonotype was seen more than once but under ten times. An end of the junction does not agree with germline; a read error may underlie this. This rearrangement joins TRBV12-3 or TRBV12-4 to TRBJ2-1; TRBD2 matches 7 bases. CDR3 length equals 11 residues. Written as DNA, the CDR3 is TGCGCCAGCAGCTGGGGGGGTGAGCAGTTCTTC. Amino acid sequence: CASSWGGEQFF.

This clonotype has just a few counts. The chain couples TRBV6-5 to TRBJ1-1, with unresolved D. The CDR3 is made up of 14 amino acids. Per the germline V gene, CDR1 is MNHEY and CDR2 is SVGAGI. The V gene lost 4 bases and the J gene lost 1 base, with 10 bases spanning the gap. DNA of the CDR3: TGTGCCAGCAGTTTAGGTCCAGGGAACACTGAAGCTTTCTTT. Amino acids: CASSLGPGNTEAFF.

This clonotype was detected a few times. The rearrangement uses TRBV7-8 and TRBJ2-3; perhaps D is TRBD1 or TRBD2 (5 bases each). Germline V gene data show CDR1 as SGHVS and CDR2 as FQNEAQ. Between the trimmed V and J ends, which lost 5 bases and 6 bases, there was a span of 18 bases. This CDR3 is 15 amino acids long. The CDR3 loop reads CASSIGTRAPDTQYF. CDR3 in DNA: TGTGCCAGCAGCATTGGGACCCGCGCACCGGATACGCAGTATTTT.

J is TRBJ2-3 and V is TRBV4-3; 7 bases are a match to TRBD1. From germline, CDR1 is LGHNA and CDR2 YSLEER. This CDR3 has 16 amino acids. The V gene end was trimmed by 0 bases and the J gene end by 3 bases; junction bases not matched to a gene: 6. DNA for the CDR3: TGCGCCAGCAGCCAAGATGGGGGACAGTTTACAGATACGCAGTATTTT. This sequence encodes CASSQDGGQFTDTQYF.

The CDR3 coding sequence is TGTGCCAGCAGTGTATGGGCAGGGCCCTACGAGCAGTACTTC. Translation gives CASSVWAGPYEQYF. V usage is TRBV27 and J usage is TRBJ2-4; D might be TRBD1 (5 bases). The end of the DNA fits TRBJ2-7 better, so the J call may be wrong. Germline CDR1 is MNHEY and CDR2 is SMNVEV (reference sequence). This CDR3 has 14 residues.

The chain combines TRBV30 with TRBJ2-5; D not resolved. The J call may be incorrect, as the DNA end agrees better with TRBJ2-7. The CDR3 consists of 12 residues. Germline V CDR1 and CDR2: GTSNPN, SVGIG (reference sequence). The CDR3 protein is CAWSVFFGEQYF. For the CDR3, the DNA is TGTGCCTGGAGTGTATTTTTTGGCGAGCAGTACTTC.

The rearrangement uses TRBV5-1 and TRBJ2-3; no clear D. The CDR3 has 13 residues. CDR1 and CDR2 (germline): SGHRS, YFSETQ. The ends were cut back, 5 bases at V and 0 bases at J, with 7 bases in the middle. Here the CDR3 reads CASRQRSTDTQYF. CDR3 nucleotides: TGCGCCAGCAGACAGAGAAGCACAGATACGCAGTATTTT.

J is TRBJ2-3 and V is TRBV20-1, with D possibly being TRBD1 (6 bases). Trimming left V 6 bases short and J 0 bases short, with 16 bases between. The CDR3 covers 15 residues. Per germline, CDR1 DFQATT and CDR2 SNEGSKA (reference sequence). The CDR3 sequence: CSAKRGSSSTDTQYF. CDR3 coding DNA: TGCAGTGCCAAGAGGGGGTCCTCTAGCACAGATACGCAGTATTTT.

This clonotype turned up a few times. The CDR3 is CASSQYSGSLYF. The CDR3 DNA reads as TGTGCCAGCAGCCAATATAGCGGGAGTTTGTACTTC. The J gene is TRBJ2-7, the V gene TRBV3-1; TRBD2 matches at 9 bases. Looked up from germline, CDR1 is LGHDT and CDR2 is YNNKEL (reference sequence). V dropped 2 bases and J dropped 12; count of bases not matched to a gene: 5. The CDR3 totals 12 residues.

The chain employs TRBV7-8 and TRBJ2-5, with TRBD2 as a possible D gene (6 bases). Germline V gene data show CDR1 as SGHVS and CDR2 as FQNEAQ. The CDR3 is 15 residues long. V shed 5 bases and J shed 1 base, with 14 bases lying between them. CDR3: CASSPYGGGQETQYF. CDR3 nucleotides: TGTGCCAGCAGCCCGTACGGGGGTGGCCAAGAGACCCAGTACTTC.

This chain connects TRBV25-1 to TRBJ2-2; D is perhaps TRBD1 or TRBD2 (5 bases each). Germline-derived CDR1 and CDR2 are MGHDK and SYGVNS. The CDR3 is 15 amino acids. V lost 6 bases, J lost 3 bases, and 14 bases lay in between. This CDR3 reads CASSKQGSDTGELFF. CDR3 DNA: TGTGCCAGCAGCAAGCAGGGTAGCGACACCGGGGAGCTGTTTTTT.

V usage is TRBV24-1 and J usage is TRBJ2-5, with no clear D. Trimming took off 7 bases at V and 12 bases at J, with 14 bases between the two ends. The CDR3 length is 11 residues. The germline V gene has CDR1 KGHDR and CDR2 SFDVKD. The CDR3 reads CATRVDEYEYF. The DNA of the CDR3 is TGTGCCACCAGGGTCGATGAGTATGAGTACTTC.

The chain is built from TRBV29-1 and TRBJ1-2; no firm D call. CDR1 and CDR2 (germline): SQVTM, ANQGSEA. Trimming took 2 bases from V and 4 from J, leaving 8 bases between them. This CDR3 is 12 amino acids long. CDR3 loop: CSVEKETYGYTF. The CDR3 DNA follows: TGCAGCGTTGAAAAGGAGACCTATGGCTACACCTTC.

This clonotype is a singleton in its sample. The rearrangement links TRBV7-6 to TRBJ2-7; the D is unclear. This CDR3 comprises 16 residues. V was clipped by 1 base and J by 0 bases, with 13 bases between them. Germline lookup yields CDR1 SGHVS and CDR2 FNYEAQ. CDR3 protein: CASSLGVDPSSYEQYF. DNA for the CDR3: TGTGCCAGCAGCTTAGGGGTGGATCCAAGCTCCTACGAGCAGTACTTC.

The chain couples TRBV12-3 or TRBV12-4 to TRBJ2-3; D may be TRBD1 (5 bases). Trimming shortened V by 7 bases and J by 2 bases, and 16 bases separated the two germline ends. The CDR3 spans 15 residues. Here the CDR3 DNA reads TGTGCCAGCATCCCCTTGGGGCTAATCACAGATACGCAGTATTTT. This encodes CASIPLGLITDTQYF.

The count of this clonotype is one. The genes are TRBV10-3 and TRBJ2-4, with D unclear. The J call is in doubt because the DNA end fits TRBJ2-7 better. Germline V lookup: CDR1 ENHRY, CDR2 SYGVKD. This CDR3 comprises 15 residues. This CDR3 is CAIKVRHPGSYEQYF. CDR3 DNA sequence: TGTGCCATCAAAGTAAGGCACCCGGGCTCCTACGAGCAGTACTTC.

This chain uses TRBV4-3 with TRBJ1-1; possible D gene TRBD1, 5 bases. The CDR3 spans 15 residues. Trimming shortened V by 4 bases and J by 4 bases, and 16 bases separated the two germline ends. The germline V gene encodes CDR1 LGHNA and CDR2 YSLEER. The CDR3 DNA reads as TGCGCCAGCAGCCCAGGGAGTTCGGGGGGCACTGAAGCTTTCTTT. It yields the protein CASSPGSSGGTEAFF.

This clonotype was recorded a few times. The chain employs TRBV15 and TRBJ2-6; 11 nucleotides agree with TRBD2. The CDR3 runs 21 residues. Germline CDR1 and CDR2: LNHNV and YYDKDF (reference sequence). With V trimmed by 0 bases and J by 2 bases, 12 bases remained unmatched. The CDR3 reads CATSRELLAGVSGPGANVLTF. The CDR3, as DNA: TGTGCCACCAGCAGAGAGTTACTAGCGGGAGTATCCGGTCCTGGGGCCAACGTCCTGACTTTC.